One sample yielded the 16 T cell receptor beta chains listed below, sequenced in a study of T cells after yellow fever vaccination. TCRdb reanalysed the 5' RACE reads using MiXCR and keeps one entry per CDR3 protein. Among roughly 500,000 distinct CDR3 sequences, over 15% were seen once, and the ten largest hold approximately 15%. This material consisted of PBMCs, taken 15 days after the yellow fever booster vaccination. All receptors come from a man aged 25 to 40 who received the YFV17D yellow fever vaccine.

The table lists this clonotype with a few counts. The J gene is TRBJ2-5, the V gene TRBV5-1; 11 bases align to TRBD1. Trimming cost V 4 bases and J 8 bases; bases outside gene matches: 10. Germline V gives CDR1 SGHRS, CDR2 YFSETQ. This CDR3 is 15 amino acids long. The CDR3 here is CASSLGGTGGITQYF. The CDR3 nucleotides are TGCGCCAGCAGCCTAGGCGGGACAGGGGGTATTACCCAGTACTTC.

Many counts were recorded for this clonotype. V gene TRBV4-2 combines with J gene TRBJ1-1; the D is unclear. CDR3 length: 12 residues. The germline gives CDR1 LGHNA, CDR2 YNFKEQ. Trimming removed 1 base at V and 5 bases at J, with 5 bases between. CDR3 residues: CASSQGWTEAFF. CDR3 DNA: TGTGCCAGCAGCCAAGGGTGGACTGAAGCTTTCTTT.

The chain couples TRBV7-2 to TRBJ1-1, with D perhaps matching TRBD1 (5 bases). The germline V gene has CDR1 SGHTA and CDR2 FQGNSA. The CDR3 is 14 amino acids. The V end was cut by 4 bases, the J end by 7 bases, with 16 bases between. This chain's CDR3 is CASSWGVDRGEAFF. CDR3 in DNA: TGTGCCAGCAGCTGGGGCGTGGACCGCGGTGAAGCTTTCTTT. Full variable domain (missing parts from reference TRBV7-2 and TRBJ1-1): GAGVSQSPSNKVTEKGKDVELRCDPISGHTALYWYRQSLGQGLEFLIYFQGNSAPDKSGLPSDRFSAERTGGSVSTLTIQRTQQEDSAVYLCASSWGVDRGEAFFGQGTRLTVV.

The chain has TRBV19 and TRBJ2-1, with TRBD2 identical over 14 bases. Looked up from germline, CDR1 is LNHDA and CDR2 is SQIVND (reference sequence). V gave up 5 bases and J gave up 0 bases; unmatched junction bases: 12. CDR3 length: 20 residues. CDR3 sequence (DNA): TGTGCCAGTAGTGCCAGAGGGACAGGGACTAGCGGGAGCTCCTACAATGAGCAGTTCTTC. This translates into CASSARGTGTSGSSYNEQFF. Full variable domain (remainder filled in from reference TRBV19 and TRBJ2-1): DGGITQSPKYLFRKEGQNVTLSCEQNLNHDAMYWYRQDPGQGLRLIYYSQIVNDFQKGDIAEGYSVSREKKESFPLTVTSAQKNPTAFYLCASSARGTGTSGSSYNEQFFGPGTRLTVL.

The V gene is TRBV5-1, the J gene TRBJ2-2, with unresolved D. This CDR3 is built from 15 residues. Germline-derived CDR1 and CDR2 are SGHRS and YFSETQ. Trimming stripped 4 bases from V and 0 bases from J, with 10 bases between. This CDR3 is CASSPGHANTGELFF. CDR3 nucleotide sequence: TGCGCCAGCAGCCCCGGCCATGCGAACACCGGGGAGCTGTTTTTT.

This clonotype was observed a handful of times. The rearrangement joins TRBV6-6 to TRBJ2-5; no clear D gene. Trimming cost V 11 bases and J 4 bases, with 17 bases left between them. Germline V gene data show CDR1 as MNHNY and CDR2 as SVGAGI (reference sequence). The CDR3 is 13 amino acids. CDR3 sequence: CAHKGTGRETQYF. CDR3 nucleotide sequence: TGTGCCCACAAGGGAACGGGCCGAGAGACCCAGTACTTC.

This chain links TRBV5-5 with TRBJ1-1, with TRBD1 identical over 7 bases. The trim removed 4 bases at V and 1 base at J, leaving 7 bases unmatched. This CDR3 contains 15 residues. Germline loops: CDR1 SGHKS, CDR2 YYEKEE (reference sequence). DNA of the CDR3: TGTGCCAGCAGCATACGACAGGGAACGAACACTGAAGCTTTCTTT. It codes for CASSIRQGTNTEAFF.

This chain joins TRBV30 and TRBJ2-1; D might be TRBD2 (5 bases). CDR1 is GTSNPN and CDR2 is SVGIG in the germline V gene (reference sequence). Trimming took 0 bases from V and 6 from J, leaving 12 bases between them. This CDR3 spans 14 amino acids. The CDR3 is CAWSVLAGGNEQFF. As DNA, the CDR3 is TGTGCCTGGAGTGTATTGGCTGGAGGCAATGAGCAGTTCTTC.

This sequence joins TRBV12-3 or TRBV12-4 and TRBJ1-5; D is undetermined. There are 14 residues in the CDR3. V lost 2 bases, J lost 4 bases, and 9 bases lay in between. CDR3 sequence: CASSLLRENQPQHF. For the CDR3, the DNA is TGTGCCAGCAGTTTATTAAGGGAAAATCAGCCCCAGCATTTT.

The sample holds a few counts of this clonotype. The chain uses TRBV3-1 and TRBJ2-1, with D unclear. Looked up from germline, CDR1 is LGHDT and CDR2 is YNNKEL (reference sequence). The CDR3 has 13 amino acids. V lost 6 bases to trimming and J lost 5 bases, with 11 bases between them. The CDR3 is CASSRGTDNEQFF. The CDR3, as DNA: TGTGCCAGCAGTAGAGGTACGGACAATGAGCAGTTCTTC.

In this sample, this clonotype turned up a few times. The chain links TRBV30 to TRBJ2-2; 9 positions match TRBD1. The CDR3 contains 17 residues. Trimming took 8 bases from V and 5 from J; bases not matched to a gene: 18. Germline CDR1 is GTSNPN and CDR2 is SVGIG (reference sequence). CDR3 amino acids: CAPKTGQGLRETGELFF. The CDR3 nucleotides read TGTGCCCCAAAGACGGGACAGGGCCTCCGTGAGACCGGGGAGCTGTTTTTT. Full variable domain (remainder filled in from reference TRBV30 and TRBJ2-2): SQTIHQWPATLVQPVGSPLSLECTVEGTSNPNLYWYRQAAGRGLQLLFYSVGIGQISSEVPQNLSASRPQDRQFILSSKKLLLSDSGFYLCAPKTGQGLRETGELFFGEGSRLTVL.

V usage is TRBV11-2 and J usage is TRBJ2-1, with 13 bases identical to TRBD2. The CDR3 contains 16 residues. Germline V gene data show CDR1 as SGHAT and CDR2 as FQNNGV. Unmatched junction bases numbered 7, after V lost 5 bases and J lost 6 bases. CDR3 sequence: CASSQPGLAGINEQFF. The CDR3 DNA reads TGTGCCAGCAGCCAACCGGGACTAGCGGGGATCAATGAGCAGTTCTTC.

The chain uses TRBV7-6 and TRBJ2-1, with no clear D. Germline V lookup: CDR1 SGHVS, CDR2 FNYEAQ. The CDR3 runs 16 residues. V lost 4 bases to trimming and J lost 0 bases, with 13 bases between them. The chain's CDR3 is CASSSPQDSSYNEQFF. The CDR3, as DNA: TGTGCCAGCAGCTCCCCTCAGGATAGCTCCTACAATGAGCAGTTCTTC.

V usage is TRBV18 and J usage is TRBJ2-7; D could derive from TRBD1 or TRBD2 (5 bases each). Trimming cost V 3 bases and J 6 bases, with 15 bases left between them. CDR3 length: 14 residues. Germline V gene data show CDR1 as KGHSH and CDR2 as LQKENI. CDR3 in DNA: TGTGCCAGCTCACCCGGGACGAGAGTAGGCGAGCAGTACTTC. As protein: CASSPGTRVGEQYF.

This clonotype turned up a few times. This chain connects TRBV6-2 or TRBV6-3 to TRBJ2-7, with 8 nucleotides matching TRBD1. Unmatched junction bases numbered 9, after V lost 5 bases and J lost 3 bases. In germline, CDR1 is MNHEY, CDR2 SVGEGT. CDR3 size: 15 residues. CDR3 amino acids: CASSLRRTGIYEQYF. CDR3 coding DNA: TGTGCCAGCAGTCTACGACGGACAGGGATCTACGAGCAGTACTTC.

This chain joins TRBV6-1 and TRBJ2-1; TRBD2 might be the D (5 bases). The germline V gene encodes CDR1 MNHNS and CDR2 SASEGT. V shed 5 bases and J shed 7 bases, with 18 bases lying between them. This CDR3 is built from 15 residues. The CDR3: CASSRATGDWNEQFF. In DNA, the CDR3 is TGTGCCAGCAGTCGGGCGACCGGGGATTGGAATGAGCAGTTCTTC.